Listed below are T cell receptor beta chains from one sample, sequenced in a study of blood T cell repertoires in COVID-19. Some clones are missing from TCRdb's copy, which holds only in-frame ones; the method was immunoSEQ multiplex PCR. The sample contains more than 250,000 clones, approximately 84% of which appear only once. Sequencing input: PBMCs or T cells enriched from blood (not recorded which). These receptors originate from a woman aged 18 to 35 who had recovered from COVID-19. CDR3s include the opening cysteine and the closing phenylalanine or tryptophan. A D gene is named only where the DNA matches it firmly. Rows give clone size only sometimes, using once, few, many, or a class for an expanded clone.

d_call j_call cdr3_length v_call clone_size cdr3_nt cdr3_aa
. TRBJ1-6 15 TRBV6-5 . TGTGCCAGCAGTTCAATTACAGGTGATAATTCACCCCTCCACTTT CASSSITGDNSPLHF
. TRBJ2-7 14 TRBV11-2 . TGTGCCAGCAGCTTAGATAAACCCACTTGGGAGCAGTACTTC CASSLDKPTWEQYF
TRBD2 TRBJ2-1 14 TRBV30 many TGTGCCTGGAGTACTAGCGGGGGCTACAATGAGCAGTTCTTC CAWSTSGGYNEQFF
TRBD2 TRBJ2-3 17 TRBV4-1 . TGCGCCAGCAAGACTAGCGGGGGTTCAGAAAGCACAGATACGCAGTATTTT CASKTSGGSESTDTQYF
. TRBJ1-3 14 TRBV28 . TGTGCCAGCAGTACCAGCGACTCTGGAAACACCATATATTTT CASSTSDSGNTIYF
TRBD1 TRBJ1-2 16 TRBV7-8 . TGTGCCAGCAGCTTAGCCCTTCTACAGGGGAACTATGGCTACACCTTC CASSLALLQGNYGYTF
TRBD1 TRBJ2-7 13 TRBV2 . TGTGCCAGCAGTGTGGGACAGGGCTACGAGCAGTACTTC CASSVGQGYEQYF
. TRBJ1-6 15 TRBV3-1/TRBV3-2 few TGTGCCAGCAGCCAAGATCCCCAGGTTAATTCACCCCTCCACTTT CASSQDPQVNSPLHF
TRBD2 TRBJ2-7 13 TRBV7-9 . TGTGCCGTCTCGGGCGGGGGGATCCACGAGCAGTACTTC CAVSGGGIHEQYF
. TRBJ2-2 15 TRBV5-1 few TGCGCCAGCAAGAGGGTTTTATGGGACACCGGGGAGCTGTTTTTT CASKRVLWDTGELFF
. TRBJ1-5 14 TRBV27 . TGTGCCAGCAGTTTTTCGGGTTTCAATCAGCCCCAGCATTTT CASSFSGFNQPQHF
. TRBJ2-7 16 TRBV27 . TGTGCCAGCAGTTCGTCCGTGGGGGCGCTCCAGTACGAGCAGTACTTC CASSSSVGALQYEQYF
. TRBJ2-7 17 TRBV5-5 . TGTGCCAGCAGCTCGATGCCCCGGGGGGCTTCGCCCTACGAGCAGTACTTC CASSSMPRGASPYEQYF
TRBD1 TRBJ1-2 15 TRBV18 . TGTGCCAGCTCACCGGGGTCGGGACAGGGGTATGGCTACACCTTC CASSPGSGQGYGYTF
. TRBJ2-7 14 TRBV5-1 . TGCGCCAGCAGCTTGGCACAGGGAACCTACGAGCAGTACTTC CASSLAQGTYEQYF
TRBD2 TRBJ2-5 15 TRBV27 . TGTGCCAGCAGTCACCTAGCGGCAAAAGGAGAGACCCAGTACTTC CASSHLAAKGETQYF
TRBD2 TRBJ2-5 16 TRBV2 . TGTGCCAGCAGTTCGACTAGCGGGGGGGTCCGTGAGACCCAGTACTTC CASSSTSGGVRETQYF
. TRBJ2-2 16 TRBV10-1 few TGCGCCAGCAGGGACCCCCCGGGTACTAGAGGAGGGGAGCTGTTTTTT CASRDPPGTRGGELFF
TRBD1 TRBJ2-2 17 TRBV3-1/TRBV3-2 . TGTGCCAGCAGCCAAGAACAAAGGACAGGCCCCACCGGGGAGCTGTTTTTT CASSQEQRTGPTGELFF
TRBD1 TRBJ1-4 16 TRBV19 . TGTGCCAGTAGTATAGAGGGGACAGTCGGTAACGAAAAACTGTTTTTT CASSIEGTVGNEKLFF
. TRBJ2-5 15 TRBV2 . TGTGCCAGCAGTGTACTCCGGGTCAACCCAGAGACCCAGTACTTC CASSVLRVNPETQYF
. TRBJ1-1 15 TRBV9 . TGTGCCAGCAGCAAATCGTTACGCGAGAACACTGAAGCTTTCTTT CASSKSLRENTEAFF
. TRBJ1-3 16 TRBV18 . TGTGCCAGCTCACCACGCAGCGGGGTCTCTGGAAACACCATATATTTT CASSPRSGVSGNTIYF
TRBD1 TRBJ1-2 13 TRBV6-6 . TGTGCCAGCAGGAAAGGACAGGATCCTGGCTACACCTTC CASRKGQDPGYTF
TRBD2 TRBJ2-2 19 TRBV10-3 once TGTGCCATCAGTGAGTCCCTAGGACTAGCGGGAGTCCGCACCGGGGAGCTGTTTTTT CAISESLGLAGVRTGELFF
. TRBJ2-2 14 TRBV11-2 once TGTGCCAGCAGCTCGCAGGGCGCAACCGGGGAGCTGTTTTTT CASSSQGATGELFF
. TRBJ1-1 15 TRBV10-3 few TGTGCCATCAGTGAGTCTGGGGGGGAGAACACTGAAGCTTTCTTT CAISESGGENTEAFF
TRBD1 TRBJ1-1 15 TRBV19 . TGTGCCAGTAGTATTAAGGGGACAGTAAACACTGAAGCTTTCTTT CASSIKGTVNTEAFF
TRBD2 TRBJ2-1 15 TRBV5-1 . TGCGCCAGCAGCATCCTAGCGGAGCCCTACAATGAGCAGTTCTTC CASSILAEPYNEQFF